This record covers a single T cell receptor beta chain. Primed by a sample-barcoded 5' primer and a J-beta primer mix, a second PCR proceeded for about 6 to 12 cycles. MiXCR was run by TCRdb on the 5' RACE reads, yielding one entry per CDR3 protein. The profile shows approximately 770,000 distinct CDR3 sequences, over 45% of them singletons. The sample comes from a study of blood T cells in healthy people across ages. The CDR3 has 12 residues. The V and J ends lost 3 bases and 8 bases, in that order; junction bases with no gene match: 2. CDR1 SGHRS and CDR2 YFSETQ come from the germline V gene. The sequence was obtained from a young man in good health. Sequencing used blood. J is TRBJ2-1 and V is TRBV5-1, with 7 bases matching TRBD1. CDR3: CASSSQGDEQFF. Written as DNA, the CDR3 is TGCGCCAGCAGCTCCCAGGGGGATGAGCAGTTCTTC.